This T cell receptor (beta chain) was obtained from a study of T cells after yellow fever vaccination. For the study at large: Fractions containing few cells were prepared with SMART-Seq v4 Ultra Low Input.

Each CDR3 protein gets one entry after TCRdb re-called the 5' RACE reads with MiXCR. The data contain 300,000 to 400,000 distinct CDR3 sequences, 3% to 4.5% of them seen just once; the ten biggest clones take up about 24%. Germline CDR1 is SNHLY and CDR2 is FYNNEI. V lost 6 bases, J lost 2 bases, and 15 bases lay in between. CDR3 size: 15 residues. This clonotype has a count of ten or more. Its antigen is undetermined. Study findings and constraints: Weaker, the secondary response peaked sooner, at day 5 versus 15. Reappearing after the booster were most of the clones from primary vaccination (less than 98% CD4, approximately 86% CD8). The bulk population could contribute abundant contaminating clonotypes to FACS-sorted repertoires.

This sequence joins TRBV2 and TRBJ2-3; D remains unclear. Sequences were derived from PBMCs, sampled 5 days after the yellow fever booster vaccination. The origin of this receptor is a man aged 18 to 29 who received the YFV17D yellow fever vaccine. The CDR3 sequence is CASRDRTLATDTQYF. CDR3 in DNA: TGTGCCAGCAGAGACCGGACGCTGGCCACAGATACGCAGTATTTT. The full variable domain, its missing parts supplied by reference TRBV2 and TRBJ2-3, is EPEVTQTPSHQVTQMGQEVILRCVPISNHLYFYWYRQILGQKVEFLVSFYNNEISEKSEIFDDQFSVERPDGSNFTLKIRSTKLEDSAMYFCASRDRTLATDTQYFGPGTRLTVL.